This TCR beta chain originates from a study of cytomegalovirus exposure and HLA in healthy donors. Across the study: An early release of data contained about 85 million unique TCRs, which came from HLA-typed donors. Caucasian-associated ancestry cluster membership applied to 75% to 85% of 300 to 450 genotyped donors.

Findings of the study overall: The later analysis indicated that the majority of CMV-associated TCR beta chains appeared HLA-restricted. Presence/absence comparisons presumed near-even sequencing depth among donors.

This CDR3 comprises 14 residues. Trimming took off 3 bases at V and 4 bases at J, with 9 bases between the two ends. The germline V gene encodes CDR1 SGHTA and CDR2 FQGNSA. Both 60 Vbeta primers and 13 Jbeta primers went into the PCR. The assay was immunoSEQ multiplex PCR, and TCRdb's table has in-frame clones only and misses some. The table lists around 230,000 clones, approximately 78% of them singletons. As regards this clone: Antigen: not known.

The specimen was PBMCs. The V gene is TRBV7-2, the J gene TRBJ2-2, with D uncertain. This receptor was obtained from a boy younger than 18 in good health and CMV-seronegative. This chain's CDR3 is CASSLYISTGELFF. CDR3 coding DNA: TGTGCCAGCAGCTTGTATATCAGCACCGGGGAGCTGTTTTTT.